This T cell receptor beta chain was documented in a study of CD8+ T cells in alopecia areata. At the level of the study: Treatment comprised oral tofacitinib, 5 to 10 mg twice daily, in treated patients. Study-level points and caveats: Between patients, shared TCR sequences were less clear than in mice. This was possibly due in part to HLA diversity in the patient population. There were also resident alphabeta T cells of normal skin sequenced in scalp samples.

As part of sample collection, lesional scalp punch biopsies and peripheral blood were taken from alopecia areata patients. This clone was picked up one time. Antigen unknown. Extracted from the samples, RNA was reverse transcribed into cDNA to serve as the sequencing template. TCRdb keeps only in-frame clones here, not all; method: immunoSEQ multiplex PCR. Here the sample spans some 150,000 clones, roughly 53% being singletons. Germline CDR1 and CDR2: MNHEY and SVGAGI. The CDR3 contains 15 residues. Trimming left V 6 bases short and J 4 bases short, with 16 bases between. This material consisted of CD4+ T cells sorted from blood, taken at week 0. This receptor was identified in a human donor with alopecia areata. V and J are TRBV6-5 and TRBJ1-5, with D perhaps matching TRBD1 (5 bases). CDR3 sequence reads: CASSPGAGLNQPQHF. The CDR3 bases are TGTGCCAGCAGCCCTGGGGCAGGCTTGAATCAGCCCCAGCATTTT.